These 13 T cell receptor beta chains came from one sample sequenced in a study of shared clonotypes between healthy human individuals. Clones were read by immunoSEQ multiplex PCR, and TCRdb kept only the in-frame ones, dropping some. The data hold approximately 1.1 million clones, with 75% to 85% observed a single time. Sequenced sample: memory CD4+ T cells from PBMCs. The subset: CD45RA-negative fraction. These TCRs come from a man younger than 35 in good health. Some clones in this sample may be carry-over from other donors' samples.

The gene calls are TRBV4-2 and TRBJ1-2, with TRBD1 as a possible D gene (6 bases). Looked up from germline, CDR1 is LGHNA and CDR2 is YNFKEQ. The CDR3 has 14 amino acids. Deletions cut 1 base from V and 6 bases from J, with 12 bases between. CDR3 protein: CASSQGPAGDGYTF. DNA of the CDR3: TGTGCCAGCAGCCAAGGTCCAGCAGGGGATGGCTACACCTTC.

This clone appeared once. Because the CDR3 is missing its conserved closing phenylalanine or tryptophan, this is likely a read error. The DNA of the CDR3 is TGTGCCTGGAGTCGGCTAGCGACCATAACCGGGGAGCTGTTTTCT. Protein: CAWSRLATITGELFS. J is TRBJ2-2 and V is TRBV30; D might be TRBD2 (6 bases). This CDR3 is built from 15 residues. The germline CDR1 and CDR2 sequences are GTSNPN and SVGIG (reference sequence). V lost 2 bases and J lost 5, with 15 bases in between.

CDR3 sequence: CASSSPKAARDTEAFF. Here the CDR3 DNA reads TGTGCCAGCAGTTCCCCTAAGGCGGCCAGGGACACTGAAGCTTTCTTT. V is TRBV28 and J is TRBJ1-1; tentative D call: TRBD1 (5 bases). The germline V gene encodes CDR1 MDHEN and CDR2 SYDVKM. Trimming shortened V by 4 bases and J by 3 bases, and 18 bases separated the two germline ends. There are 16 residues in the CDR3.

V gene TRBV7-9 combines with J gene TRBJ2-7; D ambiguous. CDR1 and CDR2 (germline): SEHNR, FQNEAQ (reference sequence). Deletions cut 1 base from V and 2 bases from J, with 12 bases between. This CDR3 is built from 15 residues. Here the CDR3 reads CASSLGSSLAYEQYF. The CDR3, as DNA: TGTGCCAGCAGCTTAGGAAGTAGTCTCGCCTACGAGCAGTACTTC. The complete variable domain, with remaining parts taken from reference TRBV7-9 and TRBJ2-7, reads DTGVSQNPRHKITKRGQNVTFRCDPISEHNRLYWYRQTLGQGPEFLTYFQNEAQLEKSRLLSDRFSAERPKGSFSTLEIQRTEQGDSAMYLCASSLGSSLAYEQYFGPGTRLTVT.

The genes are TRBV7-9 and TRBJ2-3; no definite D call. The length of the CDR3 is 14 residues. The V end lost 1 base, the J end lost 2 bases, and 7 bases lay between the germline ends. Germline values: CDR1 SEHNR, CDR2 FQNEAQ (reference sequence). DNA of the CDR3: TGTGCCAGCAGCTTAGGGCAGCCCACAGATACGCAGTATTTT. It codes for CASSLGQPTDTQYF. Full variable domain (remainder filled in from reference TRBV7-9 and TRBJ2-3): DTGVSQNPRHKITKRGQNVTFRCDPISEHNRLYWYRQTLGQGPEFLTYFQNEAQLEKSRLLSDRFSAERPKGSFSTLEIQRTEQGDSAMYLCASSLGQPTDTQYFGPGTRLTVL.

The gene calls are TRBV19 and TRBJ1-1; D possibly corresponds to TRBD1 (5 bases). The germline V and J ends were trimmed by 5 bases and 0 bases, with 16 bases remaining between them. The CDR3 contains 16 residues. Germline V gene sequence: CDR1 LNHDA, CDR2 SQIVND (reference sequence). CDR3: CASSLSTGRLNTEAFF. CDR3 DNA sequence: TGTGCCAGTAGTTTGAGCACGGGACGCCTGAACACTGAAGCTTTCTTT.

The gene calls are TRBV5-1 and TRBJ2-3; 10 bases map to TRBD2. V was clipped by 2 bases and J by 4 bases; unmatched bases: 7. In germline, CDR1 is SGHRS, CDR2 YFSETQ. The CDR3 extends over 16 amino acids. The DNA for the CDR3 is TGCGCCAGCAGCTTCGGGCTAGCGGGAGTGTCAGATACGCAGTATTTT. It encodes CASSFGLAGVSDTQYF.

About this clone: The same CDR3 is also encoded by other DNA sequences in this sample. V and J are TRBV19 and TRBJ1-1, with 8 bases aligning to TRBD1. The CDR3 has 14 residues. Germline V gives CDR1 LNHDA, CDR2 SQIVND (reference sequence). The J segment lost 5 bases and the V segment lost 5 bases, leaving 7 bases of the junction unmatched. The DNA for the CDR3 is TGTGCCAGTAGTCTAATACAGGGGGGGACTGAAGCTTTCTTT. Amino acids: CASSLIQGGTEAFF.

DNA for the CDR3: TGTGCCAGCAGAAGGGCCGGGACAGGGGGTACCGGGGAGCTGTTTTTT. It codes for CASRRAGTGGTGELFF. The chain links TRBV7-2 to TRBJ2-2; TRBD1 agrees at 11 bases. CDR1 and CDR2 (germline): SGHTA, FQGNSA. This CDR3 is 16 amino acids long. After removal of 6 bases from V and 5 bases from J, the junction contained 8 bases not matched to a gene.

The rearrangement uses TRBV6-4 and TRBJ1-1; perhaps TRBD1 as D (5 bases). Germline assignment: CDR1 MRHNA and CDR2 SNTAGT. The length of the CDR3 is 14 residues. Trimming removed 6 bases from V and 1 base from J, with 12 bases in between. Here the CDR3 reads CASREGISNTEAFF. Here the CDR3 DNA reads TGTGCCAGCAGGGAGGGGATTTCGAACACTGAAGCTTTCTTT.

V is TRBV30 and J is TRBJ1-3; D is possibly TRBD1 (6 bases). Germline V CDR1 and CDR2: GTSNPN, SVGIG (reference sequence). CDR3 length: 17 residues. V was shortened by 3 bases and J by 0 bases, with 18 bases between the two germline ends. The CDR3: CAWRPQGFAFSGNTIYF. The CDR3 DNA reads as TGTGCCTGGAGACCCCAGGGGTTCGCCTTCTCTGGAAACACCATATATTTT.

V gene TRBV19 combines with J gene TRBJ1-2; D not certain. Trimming took 7 bases from V and 3 from J, leaving 12 bases between them. CDR1 and CDR2 (germline): LNHDA, SQIVND (reference sequence). The CDR3 runs 13 residues. Here the CDR3 reads CASNGRWDYGYTF. CDR3 in DNA: TGTGCCAGTAATGGTCGGTGGGACTATGGCTACACCTTC.

This clone appeared many times. The rearrangement uses TRBV7-2 and TRBJ1-2, with TRBD1 as a possible D gene (5 bases). Trimming cost V 5 bases and J 4 bases, with 11 bases left between them. Germline values: CDR1 SGHTA, CDR2 FQGNSA. The CDR3 has 13 residues. CDR3 sequence: CASSQQVGYGYTF. CDR3 DNA: TGTGCCAGCAGCCAACAGGTGGGCTATGGCTACACCTTC. The entire variable domain, with the rest obtained from reference TRBV7-2 and TRBJ1-2, is as follows: GAGVSQSPSNKVTEKGKDVELRCDPISGHTALYWYRQSLGQGLEFLIYFQGNSAPDKSGLPSDRFSAERTGGSVSTLTIQRTQQEDSAVYLCASSQQVGYGYTFGSGTRLTVV.